This is a list of T cell receptor beta chains from one sample in a study of post-analysis software for immune sequencing data. TCRdb ran MiXCR on the PCR reads and lists one entry per CDR3 protein. Of about 770,000 distinct CDR3 sequences listed, 40% to 55% are singletons. The material sequenced was blood. The receptors originated from a girl aged 5-17 years with multiple sclerosis. Each CDR3 is given without its conserved first and last residue.

cdr3_aa: ATSREGQGTHEQY; j_call: NA; v_call: TRBV15
cdr3_aa: ASSMMTSGNNEQF; j_call: TRBJ2-1; v_call: TRBV19
cdr3_aa: SASFLGAGEQY; j_call: TRBJ2-7; v_call: TRBV20-1
cdr3_aa: ASSLSGIHEQY; j_call: TRBJ2-7; v_call: TRBV5-1
cdr3_aa: ASSSADGVTDTQY; j_call: TRBJ2-3; v_call: TRBV7-3
cdr3_aa: ASSVGVQYT; j_call: TRBJ1-2; v_call: TRBV6-1
cdr3_aa: ASSTGQGNSYKQY; j_call: NA; v_call: TRBV5-1
cdr3_aa: ASSLDWAAPSRGSTDTQY; j_call: TRBJ2-3; v_call: TRBV7-9
cdr3_aa: SVEDILAGAVNEQF; j_call: TRBJ2-1; v_call: TRBV29-1
cdr3_aa: ASSLSPGNYGYT; j_call: TRBJ1-2; v_call: TRBV27
cdr3_aa: ASSQRAVPNQPQH; j_call: TRBJ1-5; v_call: TRBV3-1
cdr3_aa: ASSPLGLGLLEQY; j_call: TRBJ2-7; v_call: TRBV12-3/TRBV12-4
cdr3_aa: ASSAQQGAGSYEQY; j_call: TRBJ2-7; v_call: TRBV7-6
cdr3_aa: ASSSTYEQF; j_call: TRBJ2-1; v_call: TRBV27
cdr3_aa: ASTDSGGSTDTQY; j_call: TRBJ2-3; v_call: TRBV6-5
cdr3_aa: ASSAVVGDGYT; j_call: TRBJ1-2; v_call: TRBV12-3/TRBV12-4
cdr3_aa: ASGYRASGAETQY; j_call: TRBJ2-5; v_call: TRBV12-5
cdr3_aa: ASSIQSVNHNEQF; j_call: TRBJ2-1; v_call: TRBV7-9
cdr3_aa: AGSTGGPNQPQH; j_call: TRBJ1-5; v_call: TRBV27
cdr3_aa: ASSWGTSGTETQY; j_call: NA; v_call: TRBV6-2/TRBV6-3
cdr3_aa: ASSLETGVLDEQF; j_call: TRBJ2-1; v_call: TRBV5-1
cdr3_aa: ASSESLAGVPEQF; j_call: TRBJ2-1; v_call: TRBV25-1
cdr3_aa: ASSLTTTGLARDYEQY; j_call: TRBJ2-7; v_call: TRBV5-1
cdr3_aa: SVQGDRGQSSSGYT; j_call: TRBJ1-2; v_call: TRBV29-1
cdr3_aa: ASSYTPGTSGRPYEQY; j_call: TRBJ2-7; v_call: TRBV6-5
cdr3_aa: ASTPNALAGGTQY; j_call: TRBJ2-5; v_call: TRBV7-2
cdr3_aa: ASRAVDRDIGEQF; j_call: TRBJ2-1; v_call: TRBV6-1
cdr3_aa: SVTSGSLYSYNEQF; j_call: TRBJ2-1; v_call: TRBV29-1
cdr3_aa: ASGLTSRGNEQF; j_call: TRBJ2-1; v_call: TRBV12-5
cdr3_aa: ASSWSGGNEQF; j_call: TRBJ2-1; v_call: TRBV7-8
cdr3_aa: ASSSSGTGQETQY; j_call: TRBJ2-5; v_call: TRBV2
cdr3_aa: ASSTWTGIQGPGDTGELF; j_call: TRBJ2-2; v_call: TRBV12-3/TRBV12-4
cdr3_aa: ASSFFGDIDSNQPQH; j_call: TRBJ1-5; v_call: TRBV7-2
cdr3_aa: ASSPEKGRKETQY; j_call: NA; v_call: TRBV18
cdr3_aa: ASRKVSSTDTQY; j_call: TRBJ2-3; v_call: TRBV12-3/TRBV12-4
cdr3_aa: ASSYSSGGTPSTDTQY; j_call: TRBJ2-3; v_call: TRBV6-5
cdr3_aa: ASSSTPYEQY; j_call: TRBJ2-7; v_call: TRBV7-9
cdr3_aa: ASSWDSNQPQH; j_call: TRBJ1-5; v_call: TRBV7-2
cdr3_aa: ASSLGTDNQPQH; j_call: TRBJ1-5; v_call: TRBV7-2
cdr3_aa: SARGDRVAATRNGYT; j_call: TRBJ1-2; v_call: TRBV20-1
cdr3_aa: ASSLSLAHEQY; j_call: TRBJ2-4; v_call: TRBV7-2
cdr3_aa: SARGGQKSSYEQY; j_call: TRBJ2-7; v_call: TRBV20-1
cdr3_aa: ATGDPDRRETQY; j_call: NA; v_call: TRBV24-1
cdr3_aa: ASSLGLSEDTQY; j_call: TRBJ2-3; v_call: TRBV7-2
cdr3_aa: ASSLQGKAF; j_call: TRBJ1-1; v_call: TRBV5-1
cdr3_aa: ASSFAGQGSIYEQY; j_call: TRBJ2-5; v_call: TRBV5-6
cdr3_aa: ASRGGTGPNQPQH; j_call: TRBJ1-5; v_call: TRBV12-3/TRBV12-4
cdr3_aa: ASRPVAENTGELF; j_call: TRBJ2-2; v_call: TRBV6-5
cdr3_aa: SVAGQDQETQY; j_call: TRBJ2-5; v_call: TRBV29-1
cdr3_aa: SVEETSSLTDTQY; j_call: TRBJ2-3; v_call: TRBV29-1
cdr3_aa: ASSSDLQTSGEQY; j_call: TRBJ2-4; v_call: TRBV7-2
cdr3_aa: ASSPLSGRGGDEQF; j_call: TRBJ2-1; v_call: TRBV14